The clone carrying this T cell receptor beta chain was recorded at least ten times. Its antigen remains unidentified. This specimen comes from a study of tumor-infiltrating lymphocytes in primary liver carcinoma. Looking at the study overall: Tumor staging was T1-T3 N0M0; sizes spanned about 4 to 10 cm across. Study outcomes and limitations: Compared with tumor region pairs, tumor-adjacent and tumor-blood pairs overlapped less. Tumors significantly exceeded blood in top-250-clone fraction (p = 0.039).

A constant-region primer served to make TCR beta cDNA from around 500 ng total RNA. Library construction for TCR beta comprised three nested multiplex PCR rounds performed with slightly modified ARM-PCR. One entry per CDR3 protein results from TCRdb running MiXCR on the multiplex PCR reads. The sample carries fewer than 250,000 distinct CDR3 sequences, around three fifths recorded once. Unsorted whole blood yielded blood RNA, and germline DNA was extracted as well. Patients were treatment-naive with chronic HBV infection. This TCR was recovered from a woman aged 55-70 years with primary liver carcinoma and hepatitis B virus infection. Input material: peripheral blood.

CDR3 coding DNA: TGCAGCGTTGAAGAAACCGGGCCTAAACCCTACGAGCAGTACTTC. Amino acids: CSVEETGPKPYEQYF. The chain is built from TRBV29-1 and TRBJ2-7; no clear D. This CDR3 is 15 amino acids long. Germline V lookup: CDR1 SQVTM, CDR2 ANQGSEA. Trimming removed 0 bases at V and 2 bases at J, with 14 bases between.